The 26 T cell receptor beta chains below all came from one sample that was sequenced in a study of post-analysis software for immune sequencing data. Study-level results: Five or six TRBV segments were more frequent in patients than controls; TRBV5-6, TRBV5-1 and TRBV20-1 belonged to this group.

Tagging with unique molecular identifiers was a feature of the TCR beta cDNA libraries. TCRdb recomputed calls from the PCR reads with MiXCR, one row per CDR3 protein. The sample includes 700,000 to 900,000 distinct CDR3 sequences, about 45% seen only once; the top ten take roughly 5%. These receptors have no identified antigens. Sequenced input: blood. Source of these receptors: a girl aged 5-17 years with multiple sclerosis.

The sample holds a few counts of this clonotype. The chain joins TRBV7-2 to TRBJ2-7, with 7 bases fitting TRBD1. V gave up 2 bases and J gave up 0 bases; unmatched junction bases: 7. CDR3 length: 16 amino acids. The germline CDR1 and CDR2 sequences are SGHTA and FQGNSA. CDR3 nucleotides: TGTGCCAGCAGCTTAAAGGGACAGTTATACTCCTACGAGCAGTACTTC. This sequence encodes CASSLKGQLYSYEQYF.

This sequence joins TRBV20-1 and TRBJ2-5; 8 nucleotides agree with TRBD2. CDR1 is DFQATT and CDR2 is SNEGSKA in the germline V gene (reference sequence). V lost 3 bases to trimming and J lost 5 bases; unmatched junction nucleotides: 11. CDR3 length equals 15 residues. The CDR3 reads CSASTRTSFSETQYF. The CDR3 nucleotides are TGCAGTGCTAGTACACGGACTAGCTTTTCGGAGACCCAGTACTTC.

Only a few counts were recorded for this clonotype. The V call is TRBV29-1, the J call TRBJ2-5, with 9 bases that match TRBD1. The CDR3 has 12 residues. After removal of 6 bases from V and 4 bases from J, the junction contained 3 bases not matched to a gene. Germline V lookup: CDR1 SQVTM, CDR2 ANQGSEA. This chain's CDR3 is CSVPTGGETQYF. The CDR3 region has the DNA TGCAGCGTCCCGACAGGGGGAGAGACCCAGTACTTC.

The chain is built from TRBV10-3 and TRBJ2-4; 7 positions match TRBD2. The J call is doubtful: the DNA matches TRBJ2-7 better. The CDR3 length is 15 residues. CDR1 ENHRY and CDR2 SYGVKD come from the germline V gene. The DNA for the CDR3 is TGTGCCATCAGTGAGTCTGGCGGGAGCGGTTACGAGCAGTACTTC. This translates into CAISESGGSGYEQYF.

This clonotype was detected only a few times. One end of the junction does not line up with germline, which may come from a read error. The rearrangement links TRBV7-7 to TRBJ2-5; 7 nucleotides match TRBD2. Germline CDR1 and CDR2: SSHAT and FNYEAQ (reference sequence). The CDR3 is made up of 16 amino acids. CDR3 amino acids: CASSLAGGGPQETQYF. The CDR3 DNA is TGTGCTAGCAGCTTAGCTGGGGGAGGGCCTCAAGAGACCCAGTACTTC.

The CDR3 protein is CASSASGRGNEQFF. For the CDR3, the DNA is TGTGCCAGCTCGGCTAGCGGGAGGGGTAATGAGCAGTTCTTC. The chain recombines TRBV6-5 with TRBJ2-1, with 12 bases aligning to TRBD2. The CDR3 runs to 14 residues. Germline values: CDR1 MNHEY, CDR2 SVGAGI. The J segment lost 7 bases and the V segment lost 8 bases, leaving 6 bases of the junction unmatched.

The V call is TRBV27, the J call TRBJ2-1, with 11 bases aligning to TRBD2. Germline trimming cut 3 bases from V and 1 base from J; bases unmatched to any gene: 8. The CDR3 is 18 amino acids. Germline lookup yields CDR1 MNHEY and CDR2 SMNVEV (reference sequence). The CDR3 sequence is CASSFNGLAGISYNEQFF. The CDR3 nucleotides are TGTGCCAGCAGTTTCAACGGACTAGCGGGCATTTCCTACAATGAGCAGTTCTTC.

This sequence joins TRBV28 and TRBJ2-7; 8 nucleotides match TRBD1. V gave up 7 bases and J gave up 7 bases; unmatched junction bases: 15. This CDR3 region has 15 residues. CDR1 and CDR2 (germline): MDHEN, SYDVKM. The CDR3 region has the DNA TGTGCCAGCACCCTATACCAGGGACAGGTAAATGAGCAGTACTTC. Protein: CASTLYQGQVNEQYF.

The V call is TRBV5-1, the J call TRBJ1-1, with 8 positions matching TRBD1. The CDR3 contains 14 residues. Germline V lookup: CDR1 SGHRS, CDR2 YFSETQ. V was clipped by 2 bases and J by 6 bases; unmatched bases: 6. The CDR3 reads CASSLAGGVAEAFF. CDR3 sequence (DNA): TGCGCCAGCAGCTTAGCAGGGGGCGTCGCTGAAGCTTTCTTT.

The chain employs TRBV20-1 and TRBJ2-7; D tentatively reads TRBD1 or TRBD2 (5 bases each). CDR1 is DFQATT and CDR2 is SNEGSKA in the germline V gene (reference sequence). This CDR3 has 12 residues. V was pared by 8 bases and J by 4 bases, with 15 bases between. CDR3 coding DNA: TGCAGTCAGGGAGACAGACCATACGAGCAGTACTTC. It codes for CSQGDRPYEQYF.

CDR3 bases: TGTGCCAGCAGTTACCCCCTAAGAGAAGAAGGGAACTCCTACGAGCAGTACTTC. Protein product: CASSYPLREEGNSYEQYF. The chain links TRBV6-2 or TRBV6-3 to TRBJ2-7; no definite D call. The V end was cut by 2 bases, the J end by 0 bases, with 20 bases between. This CDR3 comprises 18 residues. Germline V CDR1 and CDR2: MNHEY, SVGEGT.

The rearrangement uses TRBV27 and TRBJ2-5, with 9 positions matching TRBD1. V was pared by 5 bases and J by 11 bases, with 12 bases of the junction left unmatched. The CDR3 is 14 residues long. In germline, CDR1 is MNHEY, CDR2 SMNVEV (reference sequence). CDR3 DNA: TGTGCCAGCAGTGTGGGACAGGGATGGGGAGAGCAGTACTTC. This gives the protein CASSVGQGWGEQYF.

The rearrangement links TRBV15 to TRBJ2-5, with unresolved D. Per germline, CDR1 LNHNV and CDR2 YYDKDF (reference sequence). Trimming cost V 1 base and J 3 bases, with 15 bases left between them. The CDR3 runs to 16 residues. CDR3 sequence: CATSRGGSGGEETQYF. The CDR3 DNA reads TGTGCCACCAGCAGAGGGGGTTCGGGTGGAGAAGAGACCCAGTACTTC.

A few counts support this clonotype. This rearrangement joins TRBV24-1 to TRBJ2-3; 9 bases align to TRBD2. The germline V gene encodes CDR1 KGHDR and CDR2 SFDVKD. The CDR3 sequence is 17 residues long. V lost 3 bases to trimming and J lost 6 bases; unmatched junction nucleotides: 12. The CDR3 DNA reads as TGTGCCACCAGTGATCGAACGACCGGGACTAGCCGTGATACGCAGTATTTT. Protein sequence: CATSDRTTGTSRDTQYF.

This clonotype appeared a single time. This chain links TRBV4-3 with TRBJ2-5; 13 bases line up with TRBD2. The tail of the sequence fits TRBJ2-7 better, so the J call may be wrong. The CDR3 totals 16 residues. Germline CDR1 reads LGHNA; CDR2 reads YSLEER. For the CDR3, the DNA is TGCGCCAGCAGCCAGACCACTAGCGGGAGGGCCTACGAGCAGTACTTC. It is translated as CASSQTTSGRAYEQYF.

V and J are TRBV3-1 and TRBJ2-7; D ambiguous. The CDR3 totals 14 residues. CDR1 and CDR2 (germline): LGHDT, YNNKEL (reference sequence). V gave up 3 bases and J gave up 5 bases, with 14 bases separating them. The CDR3 nucleotides are TGTGCCAGCAGCCAGGGTCTTCAGACCCACGAGCAGTACTTC. It translates to CASSQGLQTHEQYF.

The V gene is TRBV12-3 or TRBV12-4, the J gene TRBJ2-7; 7 bases are shared with TRBD1. The DNA end favors TRBJ2-5, so the J call may be wrong. The length of the CDR3 is 14 residues. The CDR3 is CASSSQGVRETQYF. CDR3 coding DNA: TGTGCCAGCAGTTCCCAGGGGGTGCGAGAGACCCAGTACTTC.

The rearrangement joins TRBV11-2 to TRBJ2-5; the match to TRBD1 covers 7 bases. CDR3 length: 15 residues. V shed 1 base and J 3 bases; nucleotides not matched to a gene: 5. In germline, CDR1 is SGHAT, CDR2 FQNNGV. In DNA, the CDR3 is TGTGCCAGCAGCTTAGGGGGACAGCAAGAAGAGACCCAGTACTTC. This codes for CASSLGGQQEETQYF.

V and J are TRBV29-1 and TRBJ1-4; D is unresolved. The CDR3 has 14 residues. Germline assignment: CDR1 SQVTM and CDR2 ANQGSEA. The V end was cut by 4 bases, the J end by 8 bases, with 17 bases between. CDR3 in amino acids: CSVAPDGVGEKLFF. The CDR3 nucleotides read TGCAGCGTTGCCCCTGATGGGGTGGGAGAAAAACTGTTTTTT.

V and J are TRBV7-2 and TRBJ2-7; D is uncertain. V was pared by 2 bases and J by 7 bases, with 12 bases between. The germline V gene encodes CDR1 SGHTA and CDR2 FQGNSA. The CDR3 runs 13 residues. For the CDR3, the DNA is TGTGCCAGCAGCTTATATGGCGCTAGTGAGCAGTACTTC. Protein sequence: CASSLYGASEQYF.

This clonotype was found a few times. J is TRBJ2-5 and V is TRBV5-6; 9 bases fit TRBD2. Trimming at V came to 1 base and at J to 2 bases, leaving 3 bases not matched to a gene. Germline V gives CDR1 SGHDT, CDR2 YYEEEE. The CDR3 runs 15 residues. CDR3 DNA: TGTGCCAGCAGCTTGCCCGGACTAGCGCAAGAGACCCAGTACTTC. It is translated as CASSLPGLAQETQYF.

This clonotype was seen a handful of times. The J gene is TRBJ2-1, the V gene TRBV5-1; 8 bases are shared with TRBD1. V trimming: 4 bases; J trimming: 9 bases; junction bases outside the gene matches: 9. Germline loops: CDR1 SGHRS, CDR2 YFSETQ. The CDR3 extends over 14 amino acids. The CDR3 loop is CASSNGQGRAEQFF. CDR3 nucleotide sequence: TGCGCCAGCAGCAACGGACAGGGACGCGCTGAGCAGTTCTTC.

The sample holds a few counts of this clonotype. This chain joins TRBV6-5 and TRBJ2-1; 13 bases line up with TRBD2. The CDR3 has 15 residues. Germline assignment: CDR1 MNHEY and CDR2 SVGAGI. V trimming: 5 bases; J trimming: 8 bases; junction bases outside the gene matches: 6. DNA of the CDR3: TGTGCCAGCAGTCCAACTAGCGGGAGGGAGGATGAGCAGTTCTTC. Translated, it gives CASSPTSGREDEQFF.

The chain uses TRBV5-1 and TRBJ2-7, with 8 nucleotides matching TRBD2. Unmatched junction bases numbered 18, after V lost 0 bases and J lost 7 bases. CDR1 is SGHRS and CDR2 is YFSETQ in the germline V gene. The CDR3 covers 18 residues. CDR3 DNA: TGCGCCAGCAGCTTGGGAAATGCAGGGCGGGAGGCATTCAGGGAGCAGTACTTC. It yields the protein CASSLGNAGREAFREQYF.

The chain has TRBV10-3 and TRBJ1-4; 7 bases are a match to TRBD1. V dropped 2 bases and J dropped 7; count of bases not matched to a gene: 13. CDR1 and CDR2 (germline): ENHRY, SYGVKD. The CDR3 runs to 17 residues. CDR3 residues: CAISEGPTGFGGEKLFF. Here the CDR3 DNA reads TGTGCCATCAGTGAGGGTCCGACAGGGTTCGGCGGTGAAAAACTGTTTTTT.

The V gene is TRBV6-5, the J gene TRBJ2-7, with 9 bases that match TRBD1. Germline V gene lookup returns CDR1 MNHEY and CDR2 SVGAGI. Losses at the gene ends were 2 bases for V and 5 bases for J; bases not matched to a gene: 7. The CDR3 runs 15 residues. DNA of the CDR3: TGTGCCAGCAGTTACCAAGGACAGGGGTTCGACGAGCAGTACTTC. Protein sequence: CASSYQGQGFDEQYF.